This T cell receptor (beta chain) derives from a study of blood T cell repertoires in COVID-19. On the study more broadly: Spain, Italy and the United States supplied samples that represented acute and convalescent COVID-19. PBMCs, B-cell-depleted T cells, or T cells provided the cDNA or gDNA that made up the material.

Germline V gene lookup returns CDR1 SNHLY and CDR2 FYNNEI. V lost 8 bases and J lost 4, with 14 bases in between. CDR3 length: 13 residues. Original analysis: From reference gene primer amplification, estimates of nucleated cell counts were derived. Profiled with immunoSEQ multiplex PCR; TCRdb holds only in-frame clones, not every one. The V and J calls and the clone size are those of that table, but D and trimming were determined from the DNA. The table shows 250,000 or so clones, with 85% to 90% occurring only once. The TCR comes from a woman in her seventies with active or convalescent COVID-19. Sequenced: peripheral blood. The genes are TRBV2 and TRBJ1-2; D is undetermined. In nucleotides, the CDR3 is TGTGCCAGCCCCTCCCCACAGACCTATGGCTACACCTTC. Translating gives CASPSPQTYGYTF.